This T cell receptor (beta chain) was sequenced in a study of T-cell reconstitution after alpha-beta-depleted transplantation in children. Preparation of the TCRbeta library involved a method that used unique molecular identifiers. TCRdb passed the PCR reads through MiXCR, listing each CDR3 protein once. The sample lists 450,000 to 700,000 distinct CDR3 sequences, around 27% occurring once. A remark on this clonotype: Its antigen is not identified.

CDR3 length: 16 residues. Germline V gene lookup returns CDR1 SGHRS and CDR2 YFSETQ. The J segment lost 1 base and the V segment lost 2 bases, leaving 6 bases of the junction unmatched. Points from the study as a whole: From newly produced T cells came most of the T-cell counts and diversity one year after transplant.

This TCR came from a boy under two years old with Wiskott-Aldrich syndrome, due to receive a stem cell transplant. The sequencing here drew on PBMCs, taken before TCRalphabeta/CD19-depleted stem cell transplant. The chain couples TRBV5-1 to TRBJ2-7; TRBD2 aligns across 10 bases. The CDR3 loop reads CASSFLAGVKSYEQYF. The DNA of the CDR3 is TGCGCCAGCAGCTTTCTAGCGGGAGTAAAATCCTACGAGCAGTACTTC.